These 29 T cell receptor beta chains were sequenced from one sample in a study of blood T cells in healthy people across ages. Next came a second PCR, run for about 6 to 11 cycles, which used a sample-barcoded 5' primer along with a J-beta primer mix. TCRdb re-called the 5' RACE reads through MiXCR, storing one row per CDR3 protein. There are fewer than 750,000 distinct CDR3 sequences in the sample; over 40% occur only once, and about 14% lies in the top ten. Sequencing was done on a sample of blood. The source is a woman older than 75 in good health.

This clonotype has only one observation. The gene calls are TRBV3-1 and TRBJ2-4; 7 bases are shared with TRBD2. CDR3 size: 16 residues. V lost 6 bases to trimming and J lost 8 bases; unmatched junction nucleotides: 16. Germline CDR1 reads LGHDT; CDR2 reads YNNKEL (reference sequence). The CDR3 protein is CASRQAGVVGQDIQYF. The CDR3 DNA is TGTGCCAGCAGACAGGCGGGGGTGGTGGGTCAGGACATTCAGTACTTC. The full variable domain, completed using reference TRBV3-1 and TRBJ2-4, is DTAVSQTPKYLVTQMGNDKSIKCEQNLGHDTMYWYKQDSKKFLKIMFSYNNKELIINETVPNRFSPKSPDKAHLNLHINSLELGDSAVYFCASRQAGVVGQDIQYFGAGTRLSVL.

This clonotype was detected a few times. Relative to the germline gene, one junction end is altered; a read error may explain this. The gene calls are TRBV9 and TRBJ2-1; possible D gene TRBD2, 8 bases. CDR3 size: 16 residues. The germline gives CDR1 SGDLS, CDR2 YYNGEE. CDR3 protein: CASSPRGASGRNELFF. The CDR3 region has the DNA TGTGCCAGCAGCCCCAGGGGGGCTAGCGGGCGCAATGAGCTGTTCTTC.

The chain uses TRBV5-1 and TRBJ1-1, with D perhaps TRBD1 (6 bases). The CDR3 has 14 residues. Per germline, CDR1 SGHRS and CDR2 YFSETQ. With 8 bases removed from V and 0 bases from J, the gap between germline ends came to 14 bases. This CDR3 is CARPLQGLNTEAFF. As DNA, the CDR3 is TGCGCCAGACCTCTCCAGGGGTTGAACACTGAAGCTTTCTTT.

As for this clonotype: A much larger clone differs by one base, so this may be a read error. The chain carries TRBV10-3 and TRBJ2-1; either TRBD1 or TRBD2 may supply D (5 bases each). The J call may be faulty, since TRBJ2-7 better matches the DNA end. This CDR3 is 12 amino acids long. Germline V lookup: CDR1 ENHRY, CDR2 SYGVKD. The CDR3 reads CAIRGTYNEQYF. CDR3 nucleotides: TGTGCCATCAGGGGGACCTACAATGAGCAGTACTTC.

This clonotype was recorded many times. The V and J genes are TRBV3-1 and TRBJ2-7, with D uncertain. The CDR3 is made up of 13 amino acids. V lost 5 bases, J lost 2 bases, and 10 bases lay in between. CDR1 is LGHDT, CDR2 YNNKEL, per germline (reference sequence). The CDR3 DNA sequence: TGTGCCAGCAGCTTGACACTGACCTACGAGCAGTACTTC. Residues: CASSLTLTYEQYF.

This clonotype was detected once. A clone one base away is much larger, so this may be a read error. The rearrangement links TRBV12-3 or TRBV12-4 to TRBJ2-1; a weak D match, TRBD2 (6 bases). The CDR3 loop spans 14 amino acids. As DNA, the CDR3 is TGTGCCAGCAGCCCTGGGGGGTCTGACAATGAGCCGTTCTTC. It yields the protein CASSPGGSDNEPFF.

The chain recombines TRBV12-3 or TRBV12-4 with TRBJ1-1; no definite D call. The CDR3 is made up of 9 amino acids. CDR3 loop: CKQNTEAFF. CDR3 coding DNA: TGTAAGCAAAACACTGAAGCTTTCTTT.

The V and J genes are TRBV7-2 and TRBJ1-3; perhaps TRBD1 as D (5 bases). This CDR3 comprises 20 residues. The ends were cut back, 4 bases at V and 5 bases at J, with 30 bases in the middle. Germline values: CDR1 SGHTA, CDR2 FQGNSA. The CDR3: CASSSRNGGIGAQGRNTIYF. CDR3 sequence (DNA): TGTGCCAGCAGCTCCCGGAATGGGGGGATTGGCGCGCAAGGGAGAAACACCATATATTTT.

The V call is TRBV12-3 or TRBV12-4, the J call TRBJ2-7; D is unclear. The CDR3 is 15 residues long. Trimming shortened V by 5 bases and J by 0 bases, and 14 bases separated the two germline ends. The CDR3 nucleotides are TGTGCCAGCAGTAATGGACGAGCAAGCTCCTACGAGCAGTACTTC. Amino acid sequence: CASSNGRASSYEQYF.

This chain joins TRBV20-1 and TRBJ2-5, with 15 bases matching TRBD2. This CDR3 region has 15 residues. Per germline, CDR1 DFQATT and CDR2 SNEGSKA (reference sequence). V shed 7 bases and J 11 bases; nucleotides not matched to a gene: 14. The CDR3 DNA follows: TGCAGTGTCAGTCCGGGGACTAGCGGGAGGAATGAGCAGTACTTC. Its translation: CSVSPGTSGRNEQYF.

This clonotype was observed once. The J gene is TRBJ2-4, the V gene TRBV4-3; tentative D call: TRBD2 (6 bases). Matching the DNA end better, TRBJ2-7 makes the J call doubtful. Germline V lookup: CDR1 LGHNA, CDR2 YSLEER. The CDR3 spans 15 residues. CDR3 in amino acids: CASSQAIGGGYEQYF. CDR3 DNA: TGCGCCAGCAGCCAAGCGATCGGGGGAGGTTACGAGCAGTACTTC.

The rearrangement joins TRBV3-1 to TRBJ1-6; 7 bases agree with TRBD1. CDR1 is LGHDT and CDR2 is YNNKEL in the germline V gene (reference sequence). There are 12 residues in the CDR3. After removal of 8 bases from V and 8 bases from J, the junction contained 3 bases not matched to a gene. CDR3 sequence reads: CASGDRYSPLHF. As DNA, the CDR3 is TGTGCCAGCGGGGACAGATATTCACCCCTCCACTTT.

Concerning this clonotype: This clone may be a read error of a much larger clone one base away. V usage is TRBV20-1 and J usage is TRBJ2-1, with TRBD2 matching over 8 bases. The end of the DNA is better explained by TRBJ2-7, so the J call may be wrong. The CDR3 is made up of 15 amino acids. Germline values: CDR1 DFQATT, CDR2 SNEGSKA (reference sequence). The CDR3 coding sequence is TGCAGTGCTGGGGGCGGACTAGCAGCATACAATGAGCAGTACTTC. It yields the protein CSAGGGLAAYNEQYF.

As to this clonotype: Compared with germline, one end of the junction differs, possibly owing to a read error. This chain links TRBV6-1 with TRBJ2-1, with unresolved D. This CDR3 has 11 amino acids. Germline V gives CDR1 MNHNS, CDR2 SASEGT. The CDR3 here is CAGSEGHEQFF. CDR3 DNA sequence: TGTGCCGGCAGTGAAGGTCATGAGCAGTTCTTC.

This clonotype was counted at least ten times. CDR3 sequence reads: CASSYHGSTDTQYF. The CDR3 nucleotides are TGTGCCAGCAGTTACCACGGGAGCACAGATACGCAGTATTTT. This rearrangement joins TRBV6-5 to TRBJ2-3, with D unclear. Germline V gene lookup returns CDR1 MNHEY and CDR2 SVGAGI. The V end was cut by 2 bases, the J end by 0 bases, with 6 bases between. This CDR3 region has 14 residues.

The CDR3 reads CASSPTTTSASGRRHEQYF. CDR3 coding DNA: TGTGCCAGCAGTCCGACTACGACCTCCGCTAGCGGGAGGAGGCACGAGCAGTACTTC. The chain has TRBV27 and TRBJ2-7; 11 positions agree with TRBD2. J gave up 5 bases and V 5 bases, and 20 bases lay outside the gene matches. The CDR3 runs 19 residues. Germline V CDR1 and CDR2: MNHEY, SMNVEV (reference sequence).

The gene calls are TRBV3-1 and TRBJ1-2, with D possibly being TRBD1 (5 bases). V dropped 3 bases and J dropped 8 bases, with 16 bases sitting between them. The CDR3 loop spans 14 amino acids. Germline CDR1 reads LGHDT; CDR2 reads YNNKEL (reference sequence). CDR3 DNA: TGTGCCAGCAGCCACCAGACAGAATTCGGCGGCTACACCTTC. This sequence encodes CASSHQTEFGGYTF.

A note on this clonotype: This may stem from a read error, because a much larger clone lies one nucleotide away. The chain recombines TRBV7-3 with TRBJ2-3; no definite D call. The germline gives CDR1 SGHTA, CDR2 FQGTGA. The CDR3 length is 13 residues. The V gene lost 4 bases and the J gene lost 8 bases, with 13 bases spanning the gap. The CDR3 sequence: CASSSGLKGTQYF. The CDR3 bases are TGTGCCAGCAGCTCCGGGCTCAAGGGTACGCAGTATTTT.

This clonotype was counted many times. The genes are TRBV4-1 and TRBJ2-1, with D unclear. Germline loops: CDR1 MGHRA, CDR2 YSYEKL. V dropped 4 bases and J dropped 0 bases, with 13 bases sitting between them. The CDR3 has 16 amino acids. The chain's CDR3 is CASSPSWVSSYNEQFF. CDR3 nucleotides: TGCGCCAGCAGCCCGAGCTGGGTCAGCTCCTACAATGAGCAGTTCTTC.

The chain couples TRBV5-1 to TRBJ2-1, with 8 nucleotides matching TRBD2. With 8 bases clipped from V and 0 bases from J, the junction kept 7 bases outside the gene matches. The CDR3 covers 15 residues. Per the germline V gene, CDR1 is SGHRS and CDR2 is YFSETQ. The CDR3 DNA follows: TGCGCCAGTACCCGCGGGAGGCCCTCCTACAATGAGCAGTTCTTC. Its translation: CASTRGRPSYNEQFF.

The V and J genes are TRBV12-5 and TRBJ2-7; tentative D call: TRBD1 (6 bases). The J call could be wrong; TRBJ2-5 is a better fit for the DNA end. The CDR3 is 14 residues long. Germline CDR1 LGHNT, CDR2 FRNRAP. The CDR3: CASGLGGFGETQYF. CDR3 sequence (DNA): TGTGCTAGTGGACTAGGGGGATTTGGGGAGACCCAGTACTTC.

Remarks on this clonotype: A much larger clone lies one base from this, so it may be a read error. The chain uses TRBV21-1 and TRBJ2-5. TRBV21-1 is a pseudogene. The CDR3 contains 12 residues. Written as DNA, the CDR3 is TGTGCCAGCGTAAGAGCTCCAGAGACCCAGTACTTC. This sequence encodes CASVRAPETQYF.

The chain uses TRBV12-3 or TRBV12-4 and TRBJ2-3; 9 bases are a match to TRBD1. Trimming removed 6 bases from V and 4 bases from J; junction bases left unmatched: 17. CDR3 size: 18 residues. CDR3 loop: CASRGPGTGQINPDTQYF. The DNA of the CDR3 is TGTGCCAGCAGAGGACCCGGGACAGGGCAAATTAATCCAGATACGCAGTATTTT.

The chain carries TRBV7-2 and TRBJ2-3; 7 positions match TRBD2. Germline values: CDR1 SGHTA, CDR2 FQGNSA. CDR3 length: 18 residues. With V trimmed by 1 base and J by 5 bases, 15 bases remained unmatched. This chain's CDR3 is CASSLDGSRGGFVDTQYF. DNA for the CDR3: TGTGCCAGCAGCTTAGATGGCTCGAGGGGAGGGTTCGTAGATACGCAGTATTTT.

The gene calls are TRBV29-1 and TRBJ2-1; 10 bases align to TRBD2. Germline V gives CDR1 SQVTM, CDR2 ANQGSEA. This CDR3 is 14 amino acids long. V lost 3 bases and J lost 6; bases outside the gene matches: 5. In DNA, the CDR3 is TGCAGCGTTGATCTAGCGGGAGTAGGCAATGAGCAGTTCTTC. Translated, it gives CSVDLAGVGNEQFF.

The gene calls are TRBV7-2 and TRBJ2-7; 8 nucleotides agree with TRBD1. Unmatched junction bases numbered 16, after V lost 5 bases and J lost 1 base. Germline V gene sequence: CDR1 SGHTA, CDR2 FQGNSA. This CDR3 comprises 18 residues. This CDR3 reads CASSPHLRGQVNSYEQYF. CDR3 nucleotides: TGTGCCAGCAGCCCACACCTAAGGGGACAGGTTAATTCCTACGAGCAGTACTTC.

The sample holds many counts of this clonotype. This chain uses TRBV3-1 with TRBJ2-3, with D possibly matching TRBD2 (6 bases). Germline V CDR1 and CDR2: LGHDT, YNNKEL (reference sequence). The V end was cut by 4 bases, the J end by 0 bases, with 14 bases between. The CDR3 is 16 residues long. The CDR3 here is CASSRRGYPSTDTQYF. For the CDR3, the DNA is TGTGCCAGCAGCCGGCGGGGATATCCTAGCACAGATACGCAGTATTTT.

The rearrangement joins TRBV6-5 to TRBJ2-7, with a weak D call TRBD1 (6 bases). The V end lost 5 bases, the J end lost 5 bases, and 16 bases lay between the germline ends. The CDR3 totals 14 residues. CDR1 and CDR2 (germline): MNHEY, SVGAGI. CDR3 protein: CASSKPTGSNEQYF. In DNA, the CDR3 is TGTGCCAGCAGTAAGCCGACAGGTTCTAACGAGCAGTACTTC.

A note on this clonotype: Being one base from a much bigger clone, this may be a read error. CDR3 in amino acids: CASSLEQLGLLYTDTQYF. Here the CDR3 DNA reads TGTGCCAGCAGCTTAGAACAGCTGGGCCTACTTTACACAGATACGCAGTATTTT. The V call is TRBV11-2, the J call TRBJ2-3; D gene uncertain. CDR1 is SGHAT and CDR2 is FQNNGV in the germline V gene. The V gene lost 0 bases and the J gene lost 2 bases, with 18 bases spanning the gap. There are 18 residues in the CDR3.